These 13 T cell receptor beta chains share one sample of origin, sequenced in a study of T cells in Graves' hyperthyroidism and ophthalmopathy. TCR beta CDR3 regions were amplified from RNA transcripts. HTBI primers were the set used in a first-round RT-PCR of the TCR CDR3. MiXCR was run by TCRdb on the multiplex PCR reads, yielding one entry per CDR3 protein. The sample holds over 500,000 distinct CDR3 sequences, under 20% seen once. Sequenced sample: blood. These TCRs come from a woman younger than 30 with Graves' ophthalmopathy.

The J gene is TRBJ2-1, the V gene TRBV5-1; the match to TRBD2 covers 10 bases. V shed 3 bases, J shed 0 bases, and the junction held 6 bases outside the gene matches. This CDR3 spans 17 amino acids. Germline V CDR1 and CDR2: SGHRS, YFSETQ. CDR3 sequence reads: CASSSERGGFSYNEQFF. In DNA, the CDR3 is TGCGCCAGCAGCTCAGAGCGGGGGGGATTCTCCTACAATGAGCAGTTCTTC.

The gene calls are TRBV10-1 and TRBJ2-5; D tentatively reads TRBD1 or TRBD2 (5 bases each). The CDR3 length is 15 residues. From germline, CDR1 is WNHNN and CDR2 SYGVQD (reference sequence). The V gene lost 4 bases and the J gene lost 2 bases, with 14 bases spanning the gap. The CDR3 loop is CASSGEYGAQETQYF. The CDR3 DNA sequence: TGCGCCAGCAGTGGGGAGTACGGGGCTCAAGAGACCCAGTACTTC.

J is TRBJ2-3 and V is TRBV30; D may be TRBD1 (6 bases). V was cut by 2 bases and J by 2 bases, with 17 bases left in between. The CDR3 consists of 16 residues. CDR1 and CDR2 (germline): GTSNPN, SVGIG (reference sequence). This chain's CDR3 is CAWSQGQLYPTDTQYF. The CDR3, as DNA: TGTGCCTGGAGTCAAGGACAGCTCTACCCCACAGATACGCAGTATTTT.

This clonotype appeared a few times. V and J are TRBV10-3 and TRBJ2-1, with D possibly TRBD2 on 6 matching bases. The CDR3 sequence is 14 residues long. CDR1 ENHRY and CDR2 SYGVKD come from the germline V gene. The V and J ends lost 4 bases and 3 bases respectively, with 10 bases between them. The CDR3 coding sequence is TGTGCCATCAGTGGACTAGGTGGCTACAATGAGCAGTTCTTC. It yields the protein CAISGLGGYNEQFF.

In this sample, this clonotype turned up many times. The DNA of the CDR3 is TGTGCCAGCAGTCCTATTTCCGGGACAGAAATGATGAACACTGAAGCTTTCTTT. This codes for CASSPISGTEMMNTEAFF. This chain joins TRBV28 and TRBJ1-1; TRBD1 matches 7 bases. CDR1 and CDR2 (germline): MDHEN, SYDVKM. V was pared by 5 bases and J by 0 bases, with 15 bases of the junction left unmatched. The CDR3 covers 18 residues.

This clonotype appeared many times. V is TRBV18 and J is TRBJ1-2, with D maybe TRBD1 (6 bases). The germline V and J ends were trimmed by 1 base and 8 bases, with 11 bases remaining between them. Looked up from germline, CDR1 is KGHSH and CDR2 is LQKENI. The CDR3 totals 13 residues. In DNA, the CDR3 is TGTGCCAGCTCACCACACAGGGACGCGGGCTACACCTTC. Amino acids: CASSPHRDAGYTF.

This clonotype was seen repeatedly, ten times or more. The V and J genes are TRBV3-2 and TRBJ1-5; the table's D call, TRBD1, was not checked against the DNA. TRBV3-2 is tagged as a pseudogene. The CDR3 contains 14 residues. CDR3 residues: CASSPPTGLQPQHF. In DNA, the CDR3 is TGTGCCAGCAGCCCGCCGACGGGGCTTCAGCCCCAGCATTTT.

This clonotype has more than one count but fewer than ten. The V gene is TRBV15, the J gene TRBJ1-6, with 7 nucleotides matching TRBD1. The CDR3 sequence is 17 residues long. CDR1 and CDR2 (germline): LNHNV, YYDKDF (reference sequence). Trimming cost V 5 bases and J 1 base; bases outside gene matches: 8. The CDR3 nucleotides read TGTGCCACCAGCTTCTCCGGGACAGCTTCCTATAATTCACCCCTCCACTTT. Protein product: CATSFSGTASYNSPLHF. The whole variable domain, filled in from reference TRBV15 and TRBJ1-6, reads DAMVIQNPRYQVTQFGKPVTLSCSQTLNHNVMYWYQQKSSQAPKLLFHYYDKDFNNEADTPDNFQSRRPNTSFCFLDIRSPGLGDTAMYLCATSFSGTASYNSPLHFGNGTRLTVT.

A remark on this clonotype: Possible read error: a much larger clone is one base away. The V gene is TRBV3-1, the J gene TRBJ1-1, with D perhaps matching TRBD1 (5 bases). The V gene's germline CDR1 is LGHDT and CDR2 YNNKEL (reference sequence). CDR3 length equals 13 residues. CDR3 region: CAGRSEGRAEAFF. CDR3 DNA: TGTGCCGGCAGATCCGAGGGGCGGGCGGAAGCTTTCTTT.

This clonotype occurred many times. The gene calls are TRBV20-1 and TRBJ2-3, with D hard to call. The ends were cut back, 7 bases at V and 6 bases at J, with 11 bases in the middle. The CDR3 extends over 11 amino acids. The germline CDR1 and CDR2 sequences are DFQATT and SNEGSKA (reference sequence). The CDR3: CSVWGFDTQYF. CDR3 DNA sequence: TGCAGTGTTTGGGGTTTCGATACGCAGTATTTT.

This clonotype was detected many times. This chain joins TRBV30 and TRBJ1-1; possible D gene TRBD1, 6 bases. Per germline, CDR1 GTSNPN and CDR2 SVGIG (reference sequence). The CDR3 length is 14 residues. Deletions cut 0 bases from V and 2 bases from J, with 10 bases between. CDR3 residues: CAWSVGGRNTEAFF. The CDR3 DNA follows: TGTGCCTGGAGTGTAGGGGGGCGAAACACTGAAGCTTTCTTT. The full variable domain, with the rest looked up from reference TRBV30 and TRBJ1-1, is SQTIHQWPATLVQPVGSPLSLECTVEGTSNPNLYWYRQAAGRGLQLLFYSVGIGQISSEVPQNLSASRPQDRQFILSSKKLLLSDSGFYLCAWSVGGRNTEAFFGQGTRLTVV.

The CDR3 region is CASENNEQFF. In DNA form, the CDR3 reads TGTGCCAGCGAGAACAATGAGCAGTTCTTC. This chain uses TRBV2 with TRBJ2-1; D gene ambiguous. CDR1 and CDR2 from the germline V gene are SNHLY and FYNNEI. Trimming removed 8 bases from V and 5 bases from J, with 4 bases in between. This CDR3 has 10 amino acids.

This clonotype was seen ten or more times. The rearrangement joins TRBV28 to TRBJ1-2; TRBD1 might be the D (5 bases). The length of the CDR3 is 15 residues. Trimming removed 4 bases from V and 0 bases from J, with 12 bases in between. The V gene's germline CDR1 is MDHEN and CDR2 SYDVKM. CDR3 protein: CASSYQGLTNYGYTF. The CDR3 DNA is TGTGCCAGCAGTTACCAGGGCCTCACTAACTATGGCTACACCTTC.